This TCR beta chain was sequenced during a study of CD8 T cells in ankylosing spondylitis. The V end lost 7 bases, the J end lost 2 bases, and 15 bases lay between the germline ends. This CDR3 has 14 residues. The germline CDR1 and CDR2 sequences are MNHEY and SMNVEV (reference sequence). Of note for this clonotype: Its antigen is unknown.

Library preparation for TCR beta used quantitative 5'-RACE with molecular barcodes. TCRdb independently ran MiXCR on the 5' RACE reads; one entry per CDR3 protein. The table shows about 540,000 distinct CDR3 sequences, with roughly 13% occurring only once. General study points: The study identified a TCR beta motif of about eight highly homologous variants that appeared characteristic of ankylosing spondylitis blood. Disease-linked clones proved CD8+ and comparatively uncommon in peripheral blood.

The V call is TRBV27, the J call TRBJ2-7; D not certain. The specimen sequenced was blood, either unsorted or a sorted T cell fraction (not recorded which). The receptor was derived from a male donor with ankylosing spondylitis. For the CDR3, the DNA is TGTGCCAGCATGGGTGGTCCAGACACCTACGAGCAGTACGTC. Its protein product is CASMGGPDTYEQYV.